These T cell receptor beta chains were read from a single sample in a study of T-cell memory formation after mild COVID-19. MiXCR, run by TCRdb on the 5' RACE reads, gives a single entry per CDR3 protein. The table includes roughly 310,000 distinct CDR3 sequences, about a sixth detected once. Sequenced material: PBMCs or a T cell subset sorted from them (not recorded which). The receptor source for this set is a man between 18 and 35 years old who had mild COVID-19 (a few samples of this study predate the infection). Cell type and time point are not known. Each CDR3 is given with its conserved first and last residue. D genes are given only for firm matches. Size is omitted from some rows. Given values are once, few, many or a class for expanded clones.

D gene	CDR3 length	clone size	V gene	J gene	CDR3 protein	CDR3 DNA
NA	16	NA	TRBV25-1	TRBJ2-7	CASSEYIGASSYEQYF	TGTGCCAGCAGTGAATATATAGGTGCAAGCTCCTACGAGCAGTACTTC
NA	19	NA	TRBV6-6	TRBJ2-6	CASRDSILENPSGANVLTF	TGTGCCAGCAGAGATTCGATACTGGAAAACCCCTCTGGGGCCAACGTCCTGACTTTC
NA	14	many	TRBV7-2	TRBJ1-3	CASSLSPAADTIYF	TGTGCCAGCAGCTTATCGCCGGCGGCGGACACCATATATTTT
TRBD1	15	NA	TRBV11-2	TRBJ1-2	CASSLMGQGFYGYTF	TGTGCCAGCAGCTTAATGGGACAGGGGTTTTATGGCTACACCTTC
NA	12	NA	TRBV7-2	TRBJ2-7	CASSLEPYEQYF	TGTGCCAGCAGCTTAGAACCCTACGAGCAGTACTTC
TRBD2	16	NA	TRBV5-6	TRBJ2-1	CASSSLAGGYYNEQFF	TGTGCCAGCAGCTCTCTCGCGGGGGGGTATTACAATGAGCAGTTCTTC
TRBD2	14	NA	TRBV12-3/TRBV12-4	TRBJ2-3	CASNHGGITDTQYF	TGTGCCAGCAACCACGGGGGGATCACAGATACGCAGTATTTT
NA	14	many	TRBV6-5	TRBJ2-1	CASSYEGGRNEQFF	TGTGCCAGCAGTTATGAGGGGGGCCGCAATGAGCAGTTCTTC
NA	13	few	TRBV20-1	TRBJ2-3	CSARAAGTDTQYF	TGCAGTGCTAGAGCGGCGGGCACAGATACGCAGTATTTT
NA	15	many	TRBV11-2	TRBJ2-1	CASSLELLSYNEQFF	TGTGCCAGCAGCTTAGAGCTCCTGTCCTACAATGAGCAGTTCTTC
NA	12	few	TRBV5-1	TRBJ2-3	CASSLNGPGGYF	TGCGCCAGCAGCTTGAACGGACCCGGTGGGTATTTT
TRBD2	16	once	TRBV9	TRBJ2-1	CASSPASGGPYNEQFF	TGTGCCAGCAGCCCCGCTAGCGGGGGGCCCTACAATGAGCAGTTCTTC
TRBD2	16	NA	TRBV7-3	TRBJ2-1	CASSLLASGGANEQFF	TGTGCCAGCAGCTTATTGGCTAGCGGGGGGGCCAATGAGCAGTTCTTC
TRBD2	15	NA	TRBV4-3	TRBJ2-1	CASSQDLASGGFAFF	TGCGCCAGCAGCCAAGATCTCGCCAGCGGGGGGTTTGCGTTCTTC
NA	14	few	TRBV20-1	TRBJ2-3	CSALSGDGTDTQYF	TGCAGTGCCCTAAGTGGGGACGGCACAGATACGCAGTATTTT
NA	13	few	TRBV10-3	TRBJ2-1	CAISVRPGNEQFF	TGTGCCATCAGTGTTAGACCGGGGAATGAGCAGTTCTTC
NA	15	many	TRBV20-1	TRBJ1-3	CSATWGTYSGNTIYF	TGCAGTGCTACTTGGGGTACCTACTCTGGAAACACCATATATTTT
TRBD2	16	NA	TRBV7-2	TRBJ2-1	CASSLGLAGGDNEQFF	TGTGCCAGCAGCCTGGGACTAGCGGGGGGAGACAATGAGCAGTTCTTC
TRBD1	13	many	TRBV7-9	TRBJ2-4	CASSLATGDIQYF	TGTGCCAGCAGCTTGGCGACAGGGGACATTCAGTACTTC
NA	13	NA	TRBV7-3	TRBJ2-1	CASSQLGPNEQFF	TGTGCCAGCAGTCAACTGGGGCCCAATGAGCAGTTCTTC
TRBD2	14	few	TRBV6-6	TRBJ2-5	CASSLAGGHRTQYF	TGTGCCAGCAGTTTAGCGGGGGGACATAGGACCCAGTACTTC
TRBD2	15	few	TRBV2	TRBJ2-6	CASMGGSSGANVLTF	TGTGCCAGCATGGGCGGGAGCTCTGGGGCCAACGTCCTGACTTTC
NA	13	NA	TRBV7-2	TRBJ1-6	CASTSSYNSPLHF	TGTGCCAGCACCAGCTCCTATAATTCACCCCTCCACTTT
TRBD1	14	few	TRBV12-3/TRBV12-4	TRBJ2-1	CASSLLTGGHEQFF	TGTGCCAGCAGTCTCCTTACAGGGGGCCATGAGCAGTTCTTC
TRBD2	18	many	TRBV5-1	TRBJ2-1	CASSPGGTSRLSYNEQFF	TGCGCCAGCAGCCCGGGCGGGACTAGCCGCCTTTCCTACAATGAGCAGTTCTTC
NA	15	many	TRBV6-5	TRBJ1-2	CASRDGGGGGYGYTF	TGTGCCAGCAGGGATGGAGGGGGTGGAGGCTATGGCTACACCTTC
TRBD1	15	NA	TRBV7-9	TRBJ2-3	CASSPRDRSTDTQYF	TGTGCCAGCAGCCCCCGGGACAGAAGCACAGATACGCAGTATTTT
TRBD2	14	NA	TRBV7-2	TRBJ2-5	CASSFASGGQTQYF	TGTGCCAGCAGCTTTGCTAGCGGGGGTCAGACCCAGTACTTC
NA	14	NA	TRBV5-1	TRBJ2-7	CASSLTVMTYEQYF	TGCGCCAGCAGCTTGACAGTCATGACCTACGAGCAGTACTTC
NA	13	NA	TRBV28	TRBJ1-2	CASGQLHGNGYTF	TGTGCCAGCGGACAACTACACGGGAATGGCTACACCTTC
NA	15	few	TRBV12-3/TRBV12-4	TRBJ1-1	CASSLGRAVLTEAFF	TGTGCCAGCAGTTTGGGCAGGGCGGTTCTCACTGAAGCTTTCTTT
NA	13	NA	TRBV4-3	TRBJ1-2	CASSIDQGNGYTF	TGCGCCAGCAGCATCGATCAGGGAAATGGCTACACCTTC
NA	13	NA	TRBV18	TRBJ2-5	CASSPSREETQYF	TGTGCCAGCTCACCCTCAAGGGAGGAGACCCAGTACTTC
NA	14	many	TRBV20-1	TRBJ1-5	CSAKDPLGNQPQHF	TGCAGTGCTAAGGACCCATTGGGCAATCAGCCCCAGCATTTT
TRBD1	14	many	TRBV12-3/TRBV12-4	TRBJ1-5	CASRSDRRDQPQHF	TGTGCCAGCAGGTCGGACAGGAGGGATCAGCCCCAGCATTTT
NA	16	NA	TRBV19	TRBJ2-1	CASSISHPNSYNEQFF	TGTGCCAGTAGTATATCACATCCCAACTCCTACAATGAGCAGTTCTTC
NA	13	few	TRBV7-6	TRBJ2-2	CASQNGNTGELFF	TGTGCCAGCCAGAACGGGAACACCGGGGAGCTGTTTTTT
NA	14	few	TRBV24-1	TRBJ2-3	CATSEPPLWDTQYF	TGTGCCACCAGTGAGCCCCCTTTATGGGATACGCAGTATTTT
NA	15	many	TRBV7-2	TRBJ2-2	CASSLSTSSTGELFF	TGTGCCAGCAGCTTAAGTACTAGCAGCACCGGGGAGCTGTTTTTT
NA	12	few	TRBV7-2	TRBJ1-2	CASGQQNYGYTF	TGTGCCAGCGGTCAGCAAAACTATGGCTACACCTTC
NA	12	NA	TRBV9	TRBJ2-1	CASSVGFYEQFF	TGTGCCAGCAGCGTAGGCTTTTACGAGCAGTTCTTC
TRBD2	17	NA	TRBV7-2	TRBJ2-5	CASSLAQATSGDQTQYF	TGTGCCAGCAGCTTAGCGCAGGCGACTAGCGGGGACCAGACCCAGTACTTC